Sequencing of this T cell receptor (beta chain) was carried out in a study of blood T cell repertoires in COVID-19 (dated by TCRdb to about 2020). Regarding the study in general: Collaborator samples came from the United States, Italy and Spain and covered acute and convalescent phases of COVID-19. The material from the prospective study consisted of cDNA or gDNA derived from T cells, B-cell-depleted T cells, or PBMCs. Subjects who had been exposed to COVID-19, were actively infected with it, or had recovered from it provided the deeply sampled blood TCRbeta repertoires that made up the dataset. A freely available public database, intended as a resource for researchers studying the immune response to SARS-CoV-2, is where the repertoires were released. The samples were drawn from the first 160 participants of the ongoing ImmuneRACE study and from under 1,500 subjects provided by 6 global collaborators. Sample metadata almost always included a de-identified subject ID, COVID-19 status, age in years and sex. Where available, HLA class I and class II types were taken from metadata supplied by the sample provider and were not determined by assay-based typing. The investigation overall reported the following: Clinical and demographic metadata were provided uncurated, with the amount varying by source and participant.

The immunoSEQ Assay, a bias-controlled multiplex PCR, was used to amplify TCRbeta CDR3 regions from genomic DNA. In the source study's methods: The number of nucleated cells in each sample was estimated by amplification of reference gene primers within the assay. Sequence reads were collapsed and filtered to measure the absolute abundance of every unique TCRbeta CDR3 rearrangement. Productive Simpson clonality was computed per sample as the square root of Simpson's diversity index over productive rearrangements. Entries here come from immuneACCESS through TCRdb and include only in-frame sequences with V and J called. Some clones fail to appear in such tables; in the studies checked, an unresolved V gene covers under half of the shortfall, and the cause of the remainder is unknown. D and trimming were read from the DNA, whereas the V and J calls and clone size are those reported in that table. The sample table shows more than 65,000 clones, and roughly 79% are seen once. The top ten constitute around 47% of the sample.

A single count supports this clone. Its antigen specificity is not known. An end of the junction differs from the germline gene, which may be a read error. Collaborating institutions collected whole blood in K2EDTA tubes following their own protocols. For TCRbeta analysis, collaborator samples were shipped as frozen whole blood, as isolated PBMCs, or as DNA extracted from either sample type. In the germline V gene (reference sequence), CDR1 corresponds to SSHAT and CDR2 to FNYEAQ. The cysteine opens and the phenylalanine closes a CDR3 of 17 amino acids. The CDR3 DNA has 51 bases and is translated from base 1.

This TCR was sampled from a human donor in a cohort sampled during active COVID-19. Recombination joined TRBV7-7 with TRBJ2-5; a stretch of 7 junction bases matches TRBD1. Sequenced: peripheral blood. In nucleotide form, the sequence is TGTGCTAGCAGCTTATTCAGAGGGCAGGGGGACCAAGAGACCCAGTACTTC. Protein translation: CASSLFRGQGDQETQYF.